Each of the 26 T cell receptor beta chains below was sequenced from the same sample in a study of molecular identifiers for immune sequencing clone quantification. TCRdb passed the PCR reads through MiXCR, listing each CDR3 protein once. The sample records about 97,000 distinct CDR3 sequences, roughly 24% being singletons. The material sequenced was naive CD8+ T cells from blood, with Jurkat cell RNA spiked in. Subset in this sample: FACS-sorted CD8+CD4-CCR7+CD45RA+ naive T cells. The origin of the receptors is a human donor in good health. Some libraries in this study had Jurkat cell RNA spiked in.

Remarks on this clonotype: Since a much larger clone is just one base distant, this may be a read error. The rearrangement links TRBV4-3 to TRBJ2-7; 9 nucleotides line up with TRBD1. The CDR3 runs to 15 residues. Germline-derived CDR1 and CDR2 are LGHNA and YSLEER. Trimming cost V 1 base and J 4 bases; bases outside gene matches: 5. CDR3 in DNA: TGCGCCAGCAGCCAAGGTTGGGGGACAGGGTACGAGCAGTACTTC. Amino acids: CASSQGWGTGYEQYF.

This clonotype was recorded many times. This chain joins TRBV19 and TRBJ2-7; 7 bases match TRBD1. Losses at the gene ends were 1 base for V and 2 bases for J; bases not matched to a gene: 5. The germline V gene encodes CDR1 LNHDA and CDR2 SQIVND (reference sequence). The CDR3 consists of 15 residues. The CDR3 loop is CASSIGTGATYEQYF. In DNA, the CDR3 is TGTGCCAGTAGTATAGGGACAGGTGCCACCTACGAGCAGTACTTC. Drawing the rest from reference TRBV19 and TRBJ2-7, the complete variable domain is DGGITQSPKYLFRKEGQNVTLSCEQNLNHDAMYWYRQDPGQGLRLIYYSQIVNDFQKGDIAEGYSVSREKKESFPLTVTSAQKNPTAFYLCASSIGTGATYEQYFGPGTRLTVT.

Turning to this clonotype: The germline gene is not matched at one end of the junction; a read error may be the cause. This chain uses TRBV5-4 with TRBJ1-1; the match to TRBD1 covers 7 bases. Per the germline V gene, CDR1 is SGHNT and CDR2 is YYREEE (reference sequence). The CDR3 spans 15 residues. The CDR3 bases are TGTGCCAGCAGCCCTCGACAGGGTGCTTCCCCTGAAGCTCTCTTT. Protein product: CASSPRQGASPEALF.

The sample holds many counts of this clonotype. CDR3: CASSPGFRDTQYF. The DNA of the CDR3 is TGTGCCAGCAGTCCAGGGTTCCGAGATACGCAGTATTTT. The chain uses TRBV12-3 or TRBV12-4 and TRBJ2-3; a weak D match, TRBD1 (5 bases). This CDR3 is 13 amino acids long. The V end was cut by 5 bases, the J end by 5 bases, with 11 bases between.

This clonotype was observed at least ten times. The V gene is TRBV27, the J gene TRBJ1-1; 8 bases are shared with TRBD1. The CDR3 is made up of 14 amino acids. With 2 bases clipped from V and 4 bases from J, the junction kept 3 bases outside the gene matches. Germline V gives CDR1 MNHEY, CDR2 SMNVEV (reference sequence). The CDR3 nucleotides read TGTGCCAGCAGTTTAGGCAGGGGGCCCACTGAAGCTTTCTTT. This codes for CASSLGRGPTEAFF.

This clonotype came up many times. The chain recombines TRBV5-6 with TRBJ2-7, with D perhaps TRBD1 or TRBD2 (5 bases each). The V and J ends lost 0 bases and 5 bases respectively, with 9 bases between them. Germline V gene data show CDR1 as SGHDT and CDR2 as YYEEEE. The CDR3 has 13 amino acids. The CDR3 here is CASSLGLGDEQYF. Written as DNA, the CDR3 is TGTGCCAGCAGCTTGGGCTTGGGGGACGAGCAGTACTTC.

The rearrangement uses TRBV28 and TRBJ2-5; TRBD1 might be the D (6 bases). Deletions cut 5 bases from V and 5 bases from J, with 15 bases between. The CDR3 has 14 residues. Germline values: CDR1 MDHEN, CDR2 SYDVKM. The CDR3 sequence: CASSKIQGRETQYF. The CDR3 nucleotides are TGTGCCAGCAGTAAAATACAGGGTCGGGAGACCCAGTACTTC.

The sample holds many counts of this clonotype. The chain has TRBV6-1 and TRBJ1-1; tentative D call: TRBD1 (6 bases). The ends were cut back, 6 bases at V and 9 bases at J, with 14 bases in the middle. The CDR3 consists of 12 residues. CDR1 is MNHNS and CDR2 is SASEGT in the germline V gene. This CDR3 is CASSPGGFQAFF. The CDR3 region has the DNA TGTGCCAGCAGCCCCGGGGGCTTTCAAGCTTTCTTT.

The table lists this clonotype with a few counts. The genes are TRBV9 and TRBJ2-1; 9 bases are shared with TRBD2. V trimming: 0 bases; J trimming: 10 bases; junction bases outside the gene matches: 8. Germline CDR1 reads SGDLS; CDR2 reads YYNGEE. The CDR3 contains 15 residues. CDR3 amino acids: CASSVGLAGVREQFF. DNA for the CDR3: TGTGCCAGCAGCGTAGGGTTAGCGGGAGTAAGAGAGCAGTTCTTC.

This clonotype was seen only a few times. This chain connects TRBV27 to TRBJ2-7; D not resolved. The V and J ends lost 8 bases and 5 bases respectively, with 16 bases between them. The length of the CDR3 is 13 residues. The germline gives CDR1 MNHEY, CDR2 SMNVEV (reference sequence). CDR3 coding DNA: TGTGCCAGCGGTCCACATATATTAAACGAGCAGTACTTC. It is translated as CASGPHILNEQYF.

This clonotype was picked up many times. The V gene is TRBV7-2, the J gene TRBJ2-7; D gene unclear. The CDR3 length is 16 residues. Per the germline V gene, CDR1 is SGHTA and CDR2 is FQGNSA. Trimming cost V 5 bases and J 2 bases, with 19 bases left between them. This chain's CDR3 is CASSLSTGPDPYEQYF. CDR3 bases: TGTGCCAGCAGCCTCAGCACCGGGCCGGATCCCTACGAGCAGTACTTC.

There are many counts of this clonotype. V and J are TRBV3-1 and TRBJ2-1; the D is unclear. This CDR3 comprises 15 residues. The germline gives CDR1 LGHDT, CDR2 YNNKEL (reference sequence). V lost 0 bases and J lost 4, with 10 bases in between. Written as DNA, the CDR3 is TGTGCCAGCAGCCAAGATTCCTCTAGGTACAATGAGCAGTTCTTC. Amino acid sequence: CASSQDSSRYNEQFF.

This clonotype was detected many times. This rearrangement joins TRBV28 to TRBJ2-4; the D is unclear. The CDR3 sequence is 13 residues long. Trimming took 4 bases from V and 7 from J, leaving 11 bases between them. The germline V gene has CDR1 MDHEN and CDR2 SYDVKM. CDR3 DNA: TGTGCCAGCAGTTCAATTCCGGGTAACATTCAGTACTTC. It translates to CASSSIPGNIQYF.

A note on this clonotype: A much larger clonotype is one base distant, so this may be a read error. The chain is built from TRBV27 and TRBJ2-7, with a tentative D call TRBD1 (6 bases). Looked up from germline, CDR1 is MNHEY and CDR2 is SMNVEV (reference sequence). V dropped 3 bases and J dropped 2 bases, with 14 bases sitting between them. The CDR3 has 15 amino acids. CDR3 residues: CASSLGAGVAYEQYF. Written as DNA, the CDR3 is TGTGCCAGCAGTTTGGGGGCAGGGGTAGCCTACGAGCAGTACTTC.

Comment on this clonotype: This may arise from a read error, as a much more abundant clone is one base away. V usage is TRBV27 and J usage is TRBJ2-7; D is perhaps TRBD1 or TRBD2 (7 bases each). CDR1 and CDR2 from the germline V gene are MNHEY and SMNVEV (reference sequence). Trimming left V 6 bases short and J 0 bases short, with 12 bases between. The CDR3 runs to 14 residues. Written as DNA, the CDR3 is TGTGCCAGCAGCCAGGGGGGGGTCTCCTACGAGCAGTACTTC. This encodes CASSQGGVSYEQYF.

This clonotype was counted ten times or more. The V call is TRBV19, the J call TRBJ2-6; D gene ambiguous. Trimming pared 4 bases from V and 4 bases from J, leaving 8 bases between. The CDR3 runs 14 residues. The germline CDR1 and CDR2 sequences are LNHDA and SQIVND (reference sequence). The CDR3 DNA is TGTGCCAGTAGTAGATCAACAGGGGCCAACGTCCTGACTTTC. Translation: CASSRSTGANVLTF.

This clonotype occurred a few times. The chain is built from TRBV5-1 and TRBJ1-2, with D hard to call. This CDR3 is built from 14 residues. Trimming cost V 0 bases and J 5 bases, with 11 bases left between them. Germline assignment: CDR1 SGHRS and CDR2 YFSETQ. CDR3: CASSLEEGEYGYTF. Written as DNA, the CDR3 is TGCGCCAGCAGCTTGGAGGAGGGCGAGTATGGCTACACCTTC.

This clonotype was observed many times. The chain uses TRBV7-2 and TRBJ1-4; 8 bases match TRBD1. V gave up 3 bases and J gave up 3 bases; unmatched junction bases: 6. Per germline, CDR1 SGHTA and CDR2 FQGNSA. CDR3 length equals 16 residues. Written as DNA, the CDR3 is TGTGCCAGCAGCTTCGACAGGGGCTCATCTAATGAAAAACTGTTTTTT. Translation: CASSFDRGSSNEKLFF.

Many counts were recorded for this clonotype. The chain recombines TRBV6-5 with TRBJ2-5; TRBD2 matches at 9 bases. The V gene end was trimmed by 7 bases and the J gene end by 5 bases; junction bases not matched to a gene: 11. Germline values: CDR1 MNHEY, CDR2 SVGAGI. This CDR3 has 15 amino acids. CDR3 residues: CASMGLAGPRETQYF. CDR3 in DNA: TGTGCCAGCATGGGGCTAGCGGGGCCTCGGGAGACCCAGTACTTC.

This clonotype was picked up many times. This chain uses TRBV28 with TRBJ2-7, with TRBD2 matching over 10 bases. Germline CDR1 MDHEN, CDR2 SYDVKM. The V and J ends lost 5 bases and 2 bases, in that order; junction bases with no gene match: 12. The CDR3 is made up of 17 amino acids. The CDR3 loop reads CASSQLEVSGRAYEQYF. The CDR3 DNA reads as TGTGCCAGCAGTCAATTAGAAGTAAGCGGGAGGGCCTACGAGCAGTACTTC.

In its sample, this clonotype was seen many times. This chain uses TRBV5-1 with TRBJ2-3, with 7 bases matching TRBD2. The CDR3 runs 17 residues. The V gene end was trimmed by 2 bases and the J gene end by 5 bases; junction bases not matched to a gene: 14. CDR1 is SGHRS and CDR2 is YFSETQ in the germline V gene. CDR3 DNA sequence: TGCGCCAGCAGCTTTCGTGGAGCCAGCCCTAGCGGAGATACGCAGTATTTT. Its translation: CASSFRGASPSGDTQYF. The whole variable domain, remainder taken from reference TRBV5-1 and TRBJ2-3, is KAGVTQTPRYLIKTRGQQVTLSCSPISGHRSVSWYQQTPGQGLQFLFEYFSETQRNKGNFPGRFSGRQFSNSRSEMNVSTLELGDSALYLCASSFRGASPSGDTQYFGPGTRLTVL.

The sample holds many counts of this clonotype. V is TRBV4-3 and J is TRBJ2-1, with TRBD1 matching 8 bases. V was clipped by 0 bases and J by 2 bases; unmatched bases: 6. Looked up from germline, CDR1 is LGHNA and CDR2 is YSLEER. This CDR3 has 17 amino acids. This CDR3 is CASSQDRKTGAYNEQFF. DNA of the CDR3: TGCGCCAGCAGCCAAGATAGGAAGACAGGGGCCTACAATGAGCAGTTCTTC.

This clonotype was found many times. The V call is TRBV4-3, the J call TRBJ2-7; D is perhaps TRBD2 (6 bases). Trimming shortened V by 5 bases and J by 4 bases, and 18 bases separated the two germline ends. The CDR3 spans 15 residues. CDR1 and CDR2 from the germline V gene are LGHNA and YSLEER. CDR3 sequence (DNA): TGCGCCAGCAGCTTTGGAGTGGCCGGGAGATACGAGCAGTACTTC. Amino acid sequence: CASSFGVAGRYEQYF.

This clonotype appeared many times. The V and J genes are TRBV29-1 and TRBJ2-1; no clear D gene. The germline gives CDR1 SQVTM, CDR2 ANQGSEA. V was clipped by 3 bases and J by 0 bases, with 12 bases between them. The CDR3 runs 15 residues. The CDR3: CSVDGYWRSYNEQFF. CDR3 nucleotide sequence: TGCAGCGTTGATGGATATTGGCGCTCCTACAATGAGCAGTTCTTC.

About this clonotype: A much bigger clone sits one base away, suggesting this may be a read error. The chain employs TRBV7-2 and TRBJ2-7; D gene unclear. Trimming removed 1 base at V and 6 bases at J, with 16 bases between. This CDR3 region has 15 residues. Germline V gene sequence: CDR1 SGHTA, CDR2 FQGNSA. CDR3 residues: CASSLGGRVSLEQYF. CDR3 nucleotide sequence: TGTGCCAGCAGCTTAGGTGGCCGGGTAAGTCTCGAGCAGTACTTC.

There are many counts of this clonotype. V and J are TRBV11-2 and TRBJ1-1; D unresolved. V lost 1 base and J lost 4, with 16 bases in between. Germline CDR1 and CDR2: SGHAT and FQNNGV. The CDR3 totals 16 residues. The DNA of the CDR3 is TGTGCCAGCAGCTTAGGCCCCTCGTTACTTGCCACTGAAGCTTTCTTT. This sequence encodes CASSLGPSLLATEAFF. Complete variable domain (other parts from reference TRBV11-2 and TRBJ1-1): EAGVAQSPRYKIIEKRQSVAFWCNPISGHATLYWYQQILGQGPKLLIQFQNNGVVDDSQLPKDRFSAERLKGVDSTLKIQPAKLEDSAVYLCASSLGPSLLATEAFFGQGTRLTVV.